This T cell receptor (beta chain) was profiled in a study of Ad26.COV2.S vaccination and SARS-CoV-2 variants. Study information: Administration of Ad26.COV2.S was intramuscular, either once or twice 56 days apart.

To note about this clone: Its specificity is not known.

Treatment here: around 19 received Ad26.COV2.S at low or high dose, single or two shots; 5 received placebo; per-sample allocation not given. Sampling happened 63 days after the first vaccine or placebo injection. An adult of 18-55 years in Boston served as donor. What was given as vaccine was an Ad26 vector encoding Wuhan-strain SARS-CoV-2 spike. Only in-frame clones appear in the TCRdb table, and some are missing; sequencing was by immunoSEQ multiplex PCR. The sample has around 300,000 clones, approximately 86% seen once. Study findings and constraints: A substantial breadth of spike-specific CD8+ and CD4+ T cell responses after vaccination has been reported.

This receptor was identified in a person between 18 and 59 years old who received the Ad26.COV2.S COVID-19 vaccine or a placebo. Sequenced material: peripheral blood, taken in a trial of Ad26.COV2.S vaccine versus placebo.

CDR3 DNA: TGCGCCAGCAGTTCTGCCGGGGAGGGAGGTGGGTCCTATAATTCACCCCTCCACTTT. Protein product: CASSSAGEGGGSYNSPLHF. The V gene is TRBV10-2, the J gene TRBJ1-6; D is uncertain. V gave up 5 bases and J gave up 1 base, with 21 bases separating them. This CDR3 spans 19 amino acids. From germline, CDR1 is WSHSY and CDR2 SAAADI.